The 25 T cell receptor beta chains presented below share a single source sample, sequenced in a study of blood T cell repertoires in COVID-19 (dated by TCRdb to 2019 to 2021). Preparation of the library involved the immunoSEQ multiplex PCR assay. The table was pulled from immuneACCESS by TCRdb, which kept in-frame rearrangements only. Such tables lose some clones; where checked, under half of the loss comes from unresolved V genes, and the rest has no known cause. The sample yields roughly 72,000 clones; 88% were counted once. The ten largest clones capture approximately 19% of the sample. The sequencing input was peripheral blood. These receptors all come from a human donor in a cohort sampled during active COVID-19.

The CDR3 DNA is TGTGCCAGCACGTATCGGCCGGGAGGGTACACCGGGGAGCTGTTTTTT. Translation gives CASTYRPGGYTGELFF. This rearrangement joins TRBV2 to TRBJ2-2; the match to TRBD2 covers 8 bases. The junction had 10 bases not matched to a gene; V was cut back by 7 bases and J by 3 bases. Germline V CDR1 and CDR2: SNHLY, FYNNEI. The CDR3 has 16 residues.

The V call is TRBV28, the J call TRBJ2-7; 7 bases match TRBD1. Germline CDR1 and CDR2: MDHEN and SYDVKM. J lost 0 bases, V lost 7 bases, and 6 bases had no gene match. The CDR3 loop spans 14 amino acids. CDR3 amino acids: CASIRRDSSYEQYF. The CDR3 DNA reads TGTGCCAGCATCCGCCGGGACAGCTCCTACGAGCAGTACTTC.

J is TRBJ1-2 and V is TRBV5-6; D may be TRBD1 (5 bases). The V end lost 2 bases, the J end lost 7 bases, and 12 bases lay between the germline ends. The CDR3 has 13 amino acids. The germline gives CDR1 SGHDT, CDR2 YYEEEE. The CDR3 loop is CASSFGGAGGYTF. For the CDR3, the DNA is TGTGCCAGCAGCTTTGGAGGGGCGGGTGGCTACACCTTC.

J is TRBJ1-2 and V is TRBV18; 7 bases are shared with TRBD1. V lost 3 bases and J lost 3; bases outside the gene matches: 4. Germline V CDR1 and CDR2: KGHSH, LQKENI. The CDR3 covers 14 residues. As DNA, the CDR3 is TGTGCCAGCTCACCGACAGGGCCCGACTATGGCTACACCTTC. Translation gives CASSPTGPDYGYTF.

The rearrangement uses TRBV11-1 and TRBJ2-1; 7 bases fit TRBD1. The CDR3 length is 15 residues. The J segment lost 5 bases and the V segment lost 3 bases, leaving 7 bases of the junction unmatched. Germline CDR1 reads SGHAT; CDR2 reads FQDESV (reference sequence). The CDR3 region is CASSFHRDRNNEQFF. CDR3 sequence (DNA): TGTGCCAGCAGCTTCCACCGGGACAGAAACAATGAGCAGTTCTTC. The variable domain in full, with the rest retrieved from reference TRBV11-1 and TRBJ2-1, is EAEVAQSPRYKITEKSQAVAFWCDPISGHATLYWYRQILGQGPELLVQFQDESVVDDSQLPKDRFSAERLKGVDSTLKIQPAELGDSAMYLCASSFHRDRNNEQFFGPGTRLTVL.

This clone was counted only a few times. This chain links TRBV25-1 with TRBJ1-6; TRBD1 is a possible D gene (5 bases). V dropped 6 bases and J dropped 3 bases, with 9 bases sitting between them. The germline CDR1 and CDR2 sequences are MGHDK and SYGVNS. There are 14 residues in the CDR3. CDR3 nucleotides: TGTGCCAGCAGACAGGCCATCTATAATTCACCCCTCCACTTT. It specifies CASRQAIYNSPLHF.

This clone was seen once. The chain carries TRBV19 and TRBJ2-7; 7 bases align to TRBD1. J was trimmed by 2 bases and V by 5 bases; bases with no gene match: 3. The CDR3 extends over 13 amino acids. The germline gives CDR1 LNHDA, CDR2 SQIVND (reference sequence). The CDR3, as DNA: TGTGCCAGTAGTGATGGGACAGCCTACGAGCAGTACTTC. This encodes CASSDGTAYEQYF.

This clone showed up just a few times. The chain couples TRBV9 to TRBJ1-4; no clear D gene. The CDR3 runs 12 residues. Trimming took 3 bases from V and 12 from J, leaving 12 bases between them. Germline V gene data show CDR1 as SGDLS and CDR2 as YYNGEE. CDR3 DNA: TGTGCCAGCAGCGGTAGGAGGGATCAACTGTTTTTT. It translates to CASSGRRDQLFF. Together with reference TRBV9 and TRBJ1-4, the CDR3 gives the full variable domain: DSGVTQTPKHLITATGQRVTLRCSPRSGDLSVYWYQQSLDQGLQFLIQYYNGEERAKGNILERFSAQQFPDLHSELNLSSLELGDSALYFCASSGRRDQLFFGSGTQLSVL.

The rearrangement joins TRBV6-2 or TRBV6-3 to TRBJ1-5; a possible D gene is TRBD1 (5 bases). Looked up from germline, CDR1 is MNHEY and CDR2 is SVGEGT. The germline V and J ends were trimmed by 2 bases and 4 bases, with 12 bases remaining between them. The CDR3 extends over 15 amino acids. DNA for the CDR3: TGTGCCAGCAGTTACGGGTATCAGGGAAATCAGCCCCAGCATTTT. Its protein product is CASSYGYQGNQPQHF.

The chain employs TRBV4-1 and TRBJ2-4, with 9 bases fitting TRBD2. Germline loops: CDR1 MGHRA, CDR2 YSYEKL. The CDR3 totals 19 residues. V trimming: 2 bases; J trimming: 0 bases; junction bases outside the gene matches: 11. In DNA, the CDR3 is TGCGCCAGCAGCCAAACATGGCGGGAGGGTTATATAGCCAAAAACATTCAGTACTTC. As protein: CASSQTWREGYIAKNIQYF.

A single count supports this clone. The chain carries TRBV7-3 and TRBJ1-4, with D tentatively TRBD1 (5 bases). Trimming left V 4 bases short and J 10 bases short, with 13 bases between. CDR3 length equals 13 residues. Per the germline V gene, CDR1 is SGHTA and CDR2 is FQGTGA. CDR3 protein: CASSSRQGGKLFF. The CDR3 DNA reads TGTGCCAGCAGCTCACGGCAGGGAGGAAAACTGTTTTTT.

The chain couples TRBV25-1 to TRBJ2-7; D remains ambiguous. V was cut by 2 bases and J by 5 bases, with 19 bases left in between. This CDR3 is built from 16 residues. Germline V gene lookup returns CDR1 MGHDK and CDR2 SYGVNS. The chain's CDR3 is CASSESHPGLNHEQYF. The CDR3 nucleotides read TGTGCCAGCAGTGAAAGCCACCCAGGCCTAAACCACGAGCAGTACTTC.

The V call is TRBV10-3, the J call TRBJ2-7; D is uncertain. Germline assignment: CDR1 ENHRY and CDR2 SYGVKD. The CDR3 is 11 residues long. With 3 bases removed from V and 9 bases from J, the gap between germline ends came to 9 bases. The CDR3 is CAISDLTVQYF. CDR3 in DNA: TGTGCCATCAGTGATCTGACTGTGCAGTACTTC.

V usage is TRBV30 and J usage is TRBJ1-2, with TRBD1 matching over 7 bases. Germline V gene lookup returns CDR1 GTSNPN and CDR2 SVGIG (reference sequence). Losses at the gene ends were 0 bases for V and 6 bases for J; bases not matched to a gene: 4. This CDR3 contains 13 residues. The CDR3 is CAWSVGTADGYTF. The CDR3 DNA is TGTGCCTGGAGTGTAGGGACAGCCGATGGCTACACCTTC.

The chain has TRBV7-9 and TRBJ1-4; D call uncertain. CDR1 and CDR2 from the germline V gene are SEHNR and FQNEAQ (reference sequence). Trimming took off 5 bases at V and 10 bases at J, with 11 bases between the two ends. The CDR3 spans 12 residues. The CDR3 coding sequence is TGTGCCAGCAGCACAAGTTCGGGAAAACTGTTTTTT. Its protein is CASSTSSGKLFF. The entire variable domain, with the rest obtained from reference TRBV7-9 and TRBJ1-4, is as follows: DTGVSQNPRHKITKRGQNVTFRCDPISEHNRLYWYRQTLGQGPEFLTYFQNEAQLEKSRLLSDRFSAERPKGSFSTLEIQRTEQGDSAMYLCASSTSSGKLFFGSGTQLSVL.

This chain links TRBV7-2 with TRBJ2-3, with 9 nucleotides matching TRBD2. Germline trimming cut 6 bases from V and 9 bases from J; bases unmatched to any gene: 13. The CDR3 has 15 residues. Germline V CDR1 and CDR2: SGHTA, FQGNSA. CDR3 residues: CASRTAGGRFRTQYF. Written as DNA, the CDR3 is TGTGCCAGCAGAACAGCGGGGGGCAGGTTTAGAACGCAGTATTTT.

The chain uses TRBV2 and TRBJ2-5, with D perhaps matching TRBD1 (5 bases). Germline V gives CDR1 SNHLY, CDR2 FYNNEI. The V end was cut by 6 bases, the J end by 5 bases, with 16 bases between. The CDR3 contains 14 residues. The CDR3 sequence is CASSVGAGWETQYF. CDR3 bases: TGTGCCAGCAGCGTTGGCGCAGGGTGGGAGACCCAGTACTTC.

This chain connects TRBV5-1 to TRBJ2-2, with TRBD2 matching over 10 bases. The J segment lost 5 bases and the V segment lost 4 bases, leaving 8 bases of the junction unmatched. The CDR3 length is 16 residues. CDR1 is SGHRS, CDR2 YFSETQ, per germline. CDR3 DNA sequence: TGCGCCAGCAGCCTCCTAGCGGGAGCCTCTACCGGGGAGCTGTTTTTT. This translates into CASSLLAGASTGELFF.

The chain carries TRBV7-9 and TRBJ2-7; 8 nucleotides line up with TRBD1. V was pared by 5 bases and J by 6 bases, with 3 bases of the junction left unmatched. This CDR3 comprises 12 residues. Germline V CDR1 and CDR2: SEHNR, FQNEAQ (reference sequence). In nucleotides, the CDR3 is TGTGCCAGCAGCCAGACAGGGGTCGAGCAGTACTTC. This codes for CASSQTGVEQYF.

DNA of the CDR3: TGTGCCAGCAGTGGTACACAGGGACCTAATGAAAAACTGTTTTTT. Amino acids: CASSGTQGPNEKLFF. The V gene is TRBV2, the J gene TRBJ1-4; perhaps TRBD1 as D (6 bases). There are 15 residues in the CDR3. Germline CDR1 SNHLY, CDR2 FYNNEI. Trimming took off 4 bases at V and 3 bases at J, with 12 bases between the two ends.

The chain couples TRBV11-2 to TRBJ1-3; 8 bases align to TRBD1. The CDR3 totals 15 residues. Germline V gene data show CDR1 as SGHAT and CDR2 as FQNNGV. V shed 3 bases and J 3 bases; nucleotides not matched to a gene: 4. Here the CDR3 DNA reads TGTGCCAGCAGCTTGGACAGGGCAATTGGAAACACCATATATTTT. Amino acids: CASSLDRAIGNTIYF.

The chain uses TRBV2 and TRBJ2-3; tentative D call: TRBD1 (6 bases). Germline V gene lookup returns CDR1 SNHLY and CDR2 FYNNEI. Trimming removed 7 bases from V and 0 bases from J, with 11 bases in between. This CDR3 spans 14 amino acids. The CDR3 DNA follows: TGTGCCAGCAAAGGGGGAGTTAGCACAGATACGCAGTATTTT. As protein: CASKGGVSTDTQYF. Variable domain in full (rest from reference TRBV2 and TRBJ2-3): EPEVTQTPSHQVTQMGQEVILRCVPISNHLYFYWYRQILGQKVEFLVSFYNNEISEKSEIFDDQFSVERPDGSNFTLKIRSTKLEDSAMYFCASKGGVSTDTQYFGPGTRLTVL.

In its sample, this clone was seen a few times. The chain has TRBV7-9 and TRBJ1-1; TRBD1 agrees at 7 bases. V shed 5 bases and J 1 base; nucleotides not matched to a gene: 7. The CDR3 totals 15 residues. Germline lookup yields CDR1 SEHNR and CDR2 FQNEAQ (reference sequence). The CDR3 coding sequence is TGTGCCAGCAGCACCTGGACAGGAGGGAACACTGAAGCTTTCTTT. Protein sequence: CASSTWTGGNTEAFF. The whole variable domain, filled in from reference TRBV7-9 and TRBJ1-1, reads DTGVSQNPRHKITKRGQNVTFRCDPISEHNRLYWYRQTLGQGPEFLTYFQNEAQLEKSRLLSDRFSAERPKGSFSTLEIQRTEQGDSAMYLCASSTWTGGNTEAFFGQGTRLTVV.

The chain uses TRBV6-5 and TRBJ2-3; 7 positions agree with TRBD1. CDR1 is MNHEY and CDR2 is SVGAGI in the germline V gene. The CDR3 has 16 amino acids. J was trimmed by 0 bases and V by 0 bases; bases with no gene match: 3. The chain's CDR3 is CASSYSSRGSTDTQYF. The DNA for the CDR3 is TGTGCCAGCAGTTACTCGAGCAGGGGGAGCACAGATACGCAGTATTTT.

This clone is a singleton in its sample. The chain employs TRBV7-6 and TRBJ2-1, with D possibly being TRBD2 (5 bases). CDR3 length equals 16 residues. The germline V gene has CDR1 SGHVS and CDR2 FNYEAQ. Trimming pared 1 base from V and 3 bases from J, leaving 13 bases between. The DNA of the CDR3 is TGTGCCAGCAGCTTAGAGCGGAGTTCGCGCTACAATGAGCAGTTCTTC. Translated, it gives CASSLERSSRYNEQFF.